This T cell receptor beta chain was identified in a study of cytomegalovirus exposure and HLA in healthy donors. Donors in the study were healthy people who gave bone marrow. CDR1 is MNHEY, CDR2 SVGAGI, per germline. Deletions cut 1 base from V and 5 bases from J, with 8 bases between. This CDR3 region has 13 residues. Note on this clone: Antigen specificity is unknown.

Study observations and caveats: In an earlier analysis, in some 540 donors, most V segments appeared productive either ~87% or ~30% of the time. Many donors carried some public TCRs, although rarity characterized most TCR sequences.

Vbeta (60) and Jbeta (13) primers were used in the PCR. The table came from immunoSEQ multiplex PCR; TCRdb's copy has only in-frame clones and leaves some out. Here the sample spans some 100,000 clones, approximately 85% being singletons. Material for sequencing was PBMCs. This receptor was identified in a man aged 25-40 years in good health and CMV-seronegative. The rearrangement links TRBV6-5 to TRBJ1-1; D is unresolved. In DNA, the CDR3 is TGTGCCAGCAGTTACTTACCGGGGACTGAAGCTTTCTTT. Its protein is CASSYLPGTEAFF.